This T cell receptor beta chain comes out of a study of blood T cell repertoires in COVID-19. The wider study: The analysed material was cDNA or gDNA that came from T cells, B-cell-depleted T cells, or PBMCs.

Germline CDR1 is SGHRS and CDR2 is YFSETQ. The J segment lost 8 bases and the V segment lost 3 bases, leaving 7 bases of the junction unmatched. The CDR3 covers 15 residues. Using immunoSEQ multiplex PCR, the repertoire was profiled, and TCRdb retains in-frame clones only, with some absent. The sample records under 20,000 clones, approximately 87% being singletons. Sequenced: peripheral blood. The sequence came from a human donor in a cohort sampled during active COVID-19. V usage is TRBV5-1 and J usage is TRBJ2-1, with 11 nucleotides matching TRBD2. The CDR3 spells CASSSGLAGKDEQFF. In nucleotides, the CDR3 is TGCGCCAGCAGCTCTGGACTAGCGGGTAAGGATGAGCAGTTCTTC. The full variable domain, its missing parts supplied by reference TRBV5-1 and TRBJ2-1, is KAGVTQTPRYLIKTRGQQVTLSCSPISGHRSVSWYQQTPGQGLQFLFEYFSETQRNKGNFPGRFSGRQFSNSRSEMNVSTLELGDSALYLCASSSGLAGKDEQFFGPGTRLTVL.